Below, one T cell receptor beta chain is given with its context. The record originates from a study of T cell responses to AZD1222 COVID-19 vaccine. The germline V gene has CDR1 SEHNR and CDR2 FQNEAQ (reference sequence). The trim removed 5 bases at V and 2 bases at J, leaving 1 base unmatched. The CDR3 has 15 residues. TCRdb's table, derived via immunoSEQ multiplex PCR, lists solely in-frame clones and lacks some. Of 200,000 or so clones listed, approximately 92% were seen once; the top ten hold roughly a tenth. The clonotype was recovered from an adult in good health. The genes are TRBV7-9 and TRBJ2-2, with 11 nucleotides matching TRBD1. The sequences come from peripheral blood, collected on day 0 of AZD1222 vaccination. The CDR3 DNA sequence: TGTGCCAGCAGCCGGACAGGGGGCAACACCGGGGAGCTGTTTTTT. Its translation: CASSRTGGNTGELFF. Full variable domain (outside the CDR3, taken from reference TRBV7-9 and TRBJ2-2): DTGVSQNPRHKITKRGQNVTFRCDPISEHNRLYWYRQTLGQGPEFLTYFQNEAQLEKSRLLSDRFSAERPKGSFSTLEIQRTEQGDSAMYLCASSRTGGNTGELFFGEGSRLTVL.